This TCR beta chain came from a study of cytomegalovirus exposure and HLA in healthy donors. The PCR made use of 60 Vbeta and 13 Jbeta primers. Assay: immunoSEQ multiplex PCR; the TCRdb copy retains only in-frame clones and omits some. The sample has 130,000 to 150,000 clones, 79% seen once; the top ten hold around 7%. General study points: Altogether, 150 to 200 TCR beta chains were recorded as cytomegalovirus-associated.

The CDR3 extends over 13 amino acids. Germline-derived CDR1 and CDR2 are GTSNPN and SVGIG (reference sequence). Trimming removed 2 bases from V and 8 bases from J, with 15 bases in between. Turning to this clone: The target antigen is unknown.

The chain carries TRBV30 and TRBJ1-2; D is unresolved. Sequencing input: PBMCs. The receptor was isolated from a middle-aged woman in good health and CMV-seropositive. This CDR3 is CAWSLSGSGGYTF. The CDR3 region has the DNA TGTGCCTGGAGTCTTTCAGGCTCGGGGGGCTACACCTTC. Combining the CDR3 with reference TRBV30 and TRBJ1-2 gives the whole variable domain SQTIHQWPATLVQPVGSPLSLECTVEGTSNPNLYWYRQAAGRGLQLLFYSVGIGQISSEVPQNLSASRPQDRQFILSSKKLLLSDSGFYLCAWSLSGSGGYTFGSGTRLTVV.